Each of the 13 T cell receptor beta chains below was sequenced from the same sample in a study of graft-versus-host responses after intestinal transplantation. These receptors are not linked to any known antigen. Sequenced by immunoSEQ multiplex PCR; TCRdb stores in-frame clones only, minus some. The sample holds about 100,000 clones, more than 75% seen once. The source was unstimulated CD4+ T cells sorted from spleen or lymph node cells, collected before transplant. These receptors were collected from a human donor who was the organ donor for an intestinal transplant.

The genes are TRBV7-2 and TRBJ2-2; D perhaps matches TRBD2 (6 bases). CDR3 length: 14 amino acids. Germline V lookup: CDR1 SGHTA, CDR2 FQGNSA. V was clipped by 4 bases and J by 5 bases, with 11 bases between them. This chain's CDR3 is CASSSGRITGELFF. The CDR3 DNA reads TGTGCCAGCAGCTCAGGGAGGATTACCGGGGAGCTGTTTTTT.

The gene calls are TRBV11-3 and TRBJ2-3; 8 bases are a match to TRBD2. The CDR3 is made up of 15 amino acids. Germline-derived CDR1 and CDR2 are SGHNT and YENEEA. The J segment lost 1 base and the V segment lost 5 bases, leaving 5 bases of the junction unmatched. The CDR3 DNA is TGTGCCAGCAGCCTCCGAGCGGGGGGCACAGATACGCAGTATTTT. It specifies CASSLRAGGTDTQYF.

This chain uses TRBV11-2 with TRBJ2-7; no definite D call. The CDR3 length is 15 residues. The V and J ends lost 2 bases and 3 bases respectively, with 14 bases between them. The germline V gene has CDR1 SGHAT and CDR2 FQNNGV. The CDR3 DNA reads TGTGCCAGCAGCTTACGTATAACGGCCATCTACGAGCAGTACTTC. Translated: CASSLRITAIYEQYF.

This chain joins TRBV7-2 and TRBJ2-1, with 10 bases fitting TRBD2. Germline V gives CDR1 SGHTA, CDR2 FQGNSA. The length of the CDR3 is 16 residues. The V gene end was trimmed by 2 bases and the J gene end by 0 bases; junction bases not matched to a gene: 1. The CDR3, as DNA: TGTGCCAGCAGCTTACAGCGGGGGGGCTCCTACAATGAGCAGTTCTTC. Protein product: CASSLQRGGSYNEQFF.

This chain uses TRBV5-1 with TRBJ2-3; the match to TRBD2 covers 8 bases. Germline CDR1 is SGHRS and CDR2 is YFSETQ. The CDR3 has 15 amino acids. The J segment lost 8 bases and the V segment lost 0 bases, leaving 8 bases of the junction unmatched. CDR3 DNA sequence: TGCGCCAGCAGCTTGGACGGGGGGGGCCAATCTACGCAGTATTTT. As protein: CASSLDGGGQSTQYF.

The chain carries TRBV29-1 and TRBJ1-2; maybe TRBD1 (5 bases). The CDR3 has 10 residues. The V gene's germline CDR1 is SQVTM and CDR2 ANQGSEA. Trimming shortened V by 7 bases and J by 8 bases, and 11 bases separated the two germline ends. The CDR3 coding sequence is TGCAGCGGGGGGGACGACGGCTACACCTTC. Translation gives CSGGDDGYTF. Filled out from reference TRBV29-1 and TRBJ1-2, the complete variable domain reads SAVISQKPSRDICQRGTSLTIQCQVDSQVTMMFWYRQQPGQSLTLIATANQGSEATYESGFVIDKFPISRPNLTFSTLTVSNMSPEDSSIYLCSGGDDGYTFGSGTRLTVV.

This clone was counted once. The chain links TRBV5-6 to TRBJ1-6; TRBD1 aligns across 8 bases. Germline V gene data show CDR1 as SGHDT and CDR2 as YYEEEE. The CDR3 length is 17 residues. V trimming: 5 bases; J trimming: 9 bases; junction bases outside the gene matches: 16. The CDR3 loop reads CASSLRGQGSFGSPLHF. In nucleotides, the CDR3 is TGTGCCAGCAGTCTGAGAGGACAGGGCTCGTTCGGTTCACCCCTCCACTTT.

In regard to this clone: Since the CDR3 does not end with the conserved phenylalanine or tryptophan, this likely comes from a read error. The DNA is left out, because the CDR3 cannot be placed on it with certainty; the CDR3 is given as TCRdb lists it. The rearrangement links TRBV18 to TRBJ2-3; the tabulated D call, TRBD2, remains unverified against the DNA. The CDR3 spans 13 amino acids, including both terminal residues. Per germline, CDR1 KGHSH and CDR2 LQKENI. This chain's CDR3 is CASSPSPAGDLTP.

The chain links TRBV28 to TRBJ1-3, with no clear D. The CDR3 is 15 residues long. Germline CDR1 MDHEN, CDR2 SYDVKM. V was clipped by 6 bases and J by 0 bases, with 12 bases between them. CDR3 amino acids: CASRPTDNSGNTIYF. The CDR3 DNA sequence: TGTGCCAGCAGACCGACCGATAACTCTGGAAACACCATATATTTT.

The rearrangement joins TRBV28 to TRBJ2-5; 10 positions agree with TRBD2. The CDR3 is made up of 16 amino acids. Unmatched junction bases numbered 11, after V lost 6 bases and J lost 4 bases. The germline V gene has CDR1 MDHEN and CDR2 SYDVKM. CDR3 loop: CASSPLRGLAVETQYF. CDR3 sequence (DNA): TGTGCCAGCAGCCCTCTTCGCGGACTAGCGGTAGAGACCCAGTACTTC.

This clone turned up a few times. This chain uses TRBV5-1 with TRBJ2-7, with no clear D. Germline CDR1 SGHRS, CDR2 YFSETQ. CDR3 size: 13 residues. Trimming left V 0 bases short and J 4 bases short, with 8 bases between. The DNA of the CDR3 is TGCGCCAGCAGCTTGGTAGTGGGATACGAGCAGTACTTC. This encodes CASSLVVGYEQYF.

This rearrangement joins TRBV15 to TRBJ2-7; perhaps D is TRBD1 or TRBD2 (5 bases each). There are 16 residues in the CDR3. The germline V and J ends were trimmed by 3 bases and 2 bases, with 17 bases remaining between them. Germline V gene data show CDR1 as LNHNV and CDR2 as YYDKDF (reference sequence). The CDR3 nucleotides are TGTGCCACCAGCAGGCGAGCCGGGACGGACCCCTACGAGCAGTACTTC. Residues: CATSRRAGTDPYEQYF.

The chain combines TRBV9 with TRBJ1-3; the match to TRBD1 covers 8 bases. The CDR3 consists of 14 residues. Trimming at V came to 3 bases and at J to 3 bases, leaving 2 bases not matched to a gene. Germline V CDR1 and CDR2: SGDLS, YYNGEE. As DNA, the CDR3 is TGTGCCAGCAGCGGACAGGGGTTTGGAAACACCATATATTTT. The encoded protein is CASSGQGFGNTIYF.